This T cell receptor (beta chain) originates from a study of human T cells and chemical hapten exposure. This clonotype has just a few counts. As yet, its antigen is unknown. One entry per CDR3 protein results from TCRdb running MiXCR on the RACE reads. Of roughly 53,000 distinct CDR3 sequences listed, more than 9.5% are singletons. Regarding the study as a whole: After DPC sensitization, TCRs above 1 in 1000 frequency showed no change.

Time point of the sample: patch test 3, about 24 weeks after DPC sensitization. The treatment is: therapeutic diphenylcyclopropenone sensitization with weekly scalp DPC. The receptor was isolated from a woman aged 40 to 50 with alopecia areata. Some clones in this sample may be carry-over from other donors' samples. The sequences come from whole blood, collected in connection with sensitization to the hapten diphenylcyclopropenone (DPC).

The CDR3 loop is CASSFVETNYGYTF. The CDR3 region has the DNA TGTGCCAGCAGTTTTGTTGAGACTAACTATGGCTACACCTTC. The chain has TRBV12-3 or TRBV12-4 and TRBJ1-2, with unresolved D. V was clipped by 3 bases and J by 0 bases, with 8 bases between them. This CDR3 has 14 amino acids.